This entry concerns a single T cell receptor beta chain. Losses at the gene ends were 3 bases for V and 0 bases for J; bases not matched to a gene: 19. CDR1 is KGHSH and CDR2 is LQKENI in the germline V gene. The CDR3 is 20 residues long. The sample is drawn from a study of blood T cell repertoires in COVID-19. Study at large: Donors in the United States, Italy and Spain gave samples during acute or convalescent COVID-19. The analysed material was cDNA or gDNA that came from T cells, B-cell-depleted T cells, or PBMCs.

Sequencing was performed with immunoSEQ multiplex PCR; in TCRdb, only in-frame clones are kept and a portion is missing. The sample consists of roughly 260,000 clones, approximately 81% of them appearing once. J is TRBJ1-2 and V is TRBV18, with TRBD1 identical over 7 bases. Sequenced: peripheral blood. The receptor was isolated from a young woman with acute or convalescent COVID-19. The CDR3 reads CASSPHQSGHRGPANYGYTF. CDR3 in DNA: TGTGCCAGCTCACCTCACCAATCGGGCCACAGGGGCCCAGCTAACTATGGCTACACCTTC.